This TCR beta chain was identified in a study of shared clonotypes between healthy human individuals. Comments on this clone: As yet, its antigen is unknown.

Study results and caveats: A reduction in generation probabilities was seen for non-shared clonotypes relative to those shared by all four donors.

This table comes from immunoSEQ multiplex PCR, and its TCRdb copy is limited to in-frame clones, with some not included. The table lists some 980,000 clones, around three quarters of them singletons. The sequence was collected from a man aged 18-30 years in good health. Sequencing input: memory CD4+ T cells sorted from blood. As to subset: CD45RA-negative fraction.

CDR3 bases: TGTGCCAGCAGCTTCGAACCCCTAGCGGGGGGTTACAATGAGCAGTTCTTC. This codes for CASSFEPLAGGYNEQFF. The chain carries TRBV5-5 and TRBJ2-1; 11 bases map to TRBD2. CDR1 and CDR2 (germline): SGHKS, YYEKEE (reference sequence). After removal of 2 bases from V and 4 bases from J, the junction contained 8 bases not matched to a gene. The CDR3 extends over 17 amino acids.